What follows are 20 T cell receptor beta chains derived from one specimen sequenced in a study of Graves' ophthalmopathy and Graves' hyperthyroidism. Transcripts of RNA were the source for amplifying TCR beta CDR3 regions. HTBI primers primed a first-round RT-PCR, and a second-round multiplex PCR followed. TCRdb re-called the multiplex PCR reads with MiXCR, one entry per CDR3 protein. The data contain more than 550,000 distinct CDR3 sequences, over 40% of them singletons. Specimen: peripheral blood. All receptors derive from an adult man with Graves' ophthalmopathy.

This clonotype has only a few counts. This chain connects TRBV11-3 to TRBJ1-1; 10 positions agree with TRBD1. This CDR3 has 19 residues. Germline CDR1 SGHNT, CDR2 YENEEA. With 0 bases clipped from V and 1 base from J, the junction kept 11 bases outside the gene matches. The CDR3 loop is CASSLDRFGTGAQNTEAFF. The CDR3, as DNA: TGTGCCAGCAGCTTAGATCGTTTCGGGACAGGGGCGCAGAACACTGAAGCTTTCTTT.

This clonotype was observed a few times. The chain combines TRBV12-3 or TRBV12-4 with TRBJ2-7; either TRBD1 or TRBD2 may supply D (5 bases each). The CDR3 spans 14 residues. The V gene lost 1 base and the J gene lost 3 bases, with 10 bases spanning the gap. CDR3 sequence: CASSLVGRLYEQYF. CDR3 coding DNA: TGTGCCAGCAGTTTAGTGGGACGGCTCTACGAGCAGTACTTC.

A few counts support this clonotype. V gene TRBV5-5 combines with J gene TRBJ1-1, with no clear D. Between the trimmed V and J ends, which lost 2 bases and 0 bases, there was a span of 8 bases. The germline V gene encodes CDR1 SGHKS and CDR2 YYEKEE (reference sequence). This CDR3 has 14 amino acids. CDR3 region: CASSFGLVNTEAFF. CDR3 in DNA: TGTGCCAGCAGCTTCGGTTTGGTGAACACTGAAGCTTTCTTT.

The V and J genes are TRBV7-3 and TRBJ2-3; D might be TRBD2 (5 bases). Per germline, CDR1 SGHTA and CDR2 FQGTGA. Between the trimmed V and J ends, which lost 5 bases and 2 bases, there was a span of 14 bases. The CDR3 runs 15 residues. CDR3 in amino acids: CASSRRSGYTDTQYF. The CDR3 DNA follows: TGTGCCAGCAGCCGTCGGAGCGGCTACACAGATACGCAGTATTTT.

This clonotype was detected many times. The chain has TRBV14 and TRBJ1-4; tentative D call: TRBD1 (5 bases). V was clipped by 3 bases and J by 4 bases, with 12 bases between them. The CDR3 is 15 amino acids. Germline-derived CDR1 and CDR2 are SGHDN and FVKESK. CDR3 protein: CASSHGETDNEKLFF. The CDR3 DNA reads TGTGCCAGCAGCCACGGCGAGACAGATAATGAAAAACTGTTTTTT.

This clonotype was detected a few times. J is TRBJ2-2 and V is TRBV20-1; D may be TRBD2 (6 bases). CDR3 length equals 18 residues. Germline V gene data show CDR1 as DFQATT and CDR2 as SNEGSKA (reference sequence). Trimming removed 4 bases at V and 1 base at J, with 22 bases between. DNA of the CDR3: TGCAGTGCTACCCCCTGGGACTCCGTAACGAGGAACACCGGGGAGCTGTTTTTT. Translated: CSATPWDSVTRNTGELFF.

This clonotype was seen many times. The V and J genes are TRBV6-6 and TRBJ2-5; D not resolved. Germline V gene lookup returns CDR1 MNHNY and CDR2 SVGAGI (reference sequence). This CDR3 is built from 13 residues. Trimming removed 8 bases at V and 3 bases at J, with 13 bases between. Here the CDR3 DNA reads TGTGCCAGCGAGGAAGGGAATGAAGAGACCCAGTACTTC. Protein product: CASEEGNEETQYF.

Ten or more counts support this clonotype. V usage is TRBV7-9 and J usage is TRBJ1-2; D remains ambiguous. V was shortened by 6 bases and J by 6 bases, with 26 bases between the two germline ends. The CDR3 is made up of 17 amino acids. CDR1 is SEHNR, CDR2 FQNEAQ, per germline (reference sequence). The CDR3 DNA follows: TGTGCCAGCAGACGCACAATCCGGGAGGCTAAGTCGGATGGCTACACCTTC. It translates to CASRRTIREAKSDGYTF.

Ten or more counts support this clonotype. The V gene is TRBV25-1, the J gene TRBJ2-5; no clear D gene. Looked up from germline, CDR1 is MGHDK and CDR2 is SYGVNS. There are 14 residues in the CDR3. The V end lost 4 bases, the J end lost 4 bases, and 13 bases lay between the germline ends. The CDR3 DNA follows: TGTGCCAGCAGTGTTATGGAGAGTCTAGAGACCCAGTACTTC. It yields the protein CASSVMESLETQYF.

This clonotype was seen just once. This chain links TRBV19 with TRBJ1-5; 7 bases are a match to TRBD1. The CDR3 has 15 residues. The germline V gene has CDR1 LNHDA and CDR2 SQIVND (reference sequence). The V gene end was trimmed by 2 bases and the J gene end by 3 bases; junction bases not matched to a gene: 4. The CDR3 coding sequence is TGTGCCAGTAGTATAAGGGGGCGTTACAATCAGCCCCAGCATTTT. It encodes CASSIRGRYNQPQHF. Full variable domain (missing parts from reference TRBV19 and TRBJ1-5): DGGITQSPKYLFRKEGQNVTLSCEQNLNHDAMYWYRQDPGQGLRLIYYSQIVNDFQKGDIAEGYSVSREKKESFPLTVTSAQKNPTAFYLCASSIRGRYNQPQHFGDGTRLSIL.

This clonotype was found many times. The V and J genes are TRBV20-1 and TRBJ1-3; D call uncertain. The CDR3 sequence is 13 residues long. Germline V gene lookup returns CDR1 DFQATT and CDR2 SNEGSKA (reference sequence). V lost 2 bases, J lost 3 bases, and 8 bases lay in between. CDR3 sequence: CSARSGFGNTIYF. Written as DNA, the CDR3 is TGCAGTGCTAGATCGGGATTTGGAAACACCATATATTTT.

On this clonotype itself: Its ends do not fully match the called genes, so a read error is possible. V gene TRBV12-3 or TRBV12-4 combines with J gene TRBJ1-5; D gene unclear. CDR3 length: 12 amino acids. CDR3 coding DNA: TGTGCCAGCAGTTTGGGGAATCAGTCCCAGCATTTT. Encoded protein: CASSLGNQSQHF.

This chain links TRBV20-1 with TRBJ1-5; 7 positions agree with TRBD1. V was clipped by 1 base and J by 8 bases; unmatched bases: 8. Germline V gene sequence: CDR1 DFQATT, CDR2 SNEGSKA (reference sequence). This CDR3 has 14 amino acids. The CDR3: CSARALGGLEPQHF. The CDR3 bases are TGCAGTGCTAGAGCTCTAGGGGGCTTGGAGCCCCAGCATTTT.

This clonotype was observed many times. V gene TRBV19 combines with J gene TRBJ2-2; no reliable D call. Germline V gene sequence: CDR1 LNHDA, CDR2 SQIVND (reference sequence). This CDR3 comprises 14 residues. V was pared by 6 bases and J by 4 bases, with 12 bases between. CDR3 protein: CASRDRLRTGELFF. The CDR3, as DNA: TGTGCCAGTAGGGACCGGTTGCGCACCGGGGAGCTGTTTTTT. Complete variable domain (other parts from reference TRBV19 and TRBJ2-2): DGGITQSPKYLFRKEGQNVTLSCEQNLNHDAMYWYRQDPGQGLRLIYYSQIVNDFQKGDIAEGYSVSREKKESFPLTVTSAQKNPTAFYLCASRDRLRTGELFFGEGSRLTVL.

The chain carries TRBV2 and TRBJ1-4; TRBD1 matches at 8 bases. CDR3 size: 13 residues. V shed 8 bases, J shed 8 bases, and the junction held 7 bases outside the gene matches. The germline gives CDR1 SNHLY, CDR2 FYNNEI. CDR3 nucleotide sequence: TGTGCCAGCGGGCAGGGGGCTTGGGAAAAACTGTTTTTT. Protein product: CASGQGAWEKLFF. The entire variable domain, with the rest obtained from reference TRBV2 and TRBJ1-4, is as follows: EPEVTQTPSHQVTQMGQEVILRCVPISNHLYFYWYRQILGQKVEFLVSFYNNEISEKSEIFDDQFSVERPDGSNFTLKIRSTKLEDSAMYFCASGQGAWEKLFFGSGTQLSVL.

This clonotype was counted at least ten times. The rearrangement links TRBV2 to TRBJ1-1; a weak D match, TRBD1 (6 bases). Trimming took 7 bases from V and 4 from J, leaving 13 bases between them. The CDR3 has 13 amino acids. Germline V gene lookup returns CDR1 SNHLY and CDR2 FYNNEI. The CDR3 here is CASNLRDTTEAFF. In nucleotides, the CDR3 is TGTGCCAGCAACCTCCGGGACACCACTGAAGCTTTCTTT.

This chain uses TRBV19 with TRBJ1-3; D is possibly TRBD1 (5 bases). Trimming left V 3 bases short and J 2 bases short, with 8 bases between. Germline loops: CDR1 LNHDA, CDR2 SQIVND (reference sequence). The CDR3 totals 14 residues. CDR3 in amino acids: CASSIVGAGNTIYF. The CDR3 DNA is TGTGCCAGTAGTATCGTGGGGGCTGGAAACACCATATATTTT.

This chain connects TRBV4-2 to TRBJ2-7; 7 bases fit TRBD1. The J segment lost 3 bases and the V segment lost 1 base, leaving 3 bases of the junction unmatched. This CDR3 contains 14 residues. From germline, CDR1 is LGHNA and CDR2 YNFKEQ. CDR3 sequence reads: CASSQGRQGYEQYF. DNA of the CDR3: TGTGCCAGCAGCCAAGGTCGACAGGGCTACGAGCAGTACTTC.

This chain links TRBV10-3 with TRBJ2-5; D might be TRBD2 (6 bases). The germline gives CDR1 ENHRY, CDR2 SYGVKD. The length of the CDR3 is 16 residues. V was shortened by 2 bases and J by 2 bases, with 15 bases between the two germline ends. The CDR3 region has the DNA TGTGCCATCAGTGAGGATCAGGGAGGAGCTCAAGAGACCCAGTACTTC. Its translation: CAISEDQGGAQETQYF.

Many counts were recorded for this clonotype. The chain couples TRBV5-5 to TRBJ1-5, with TRBD1 matching 7 bases. Trimming removed 4 bases from V and 3 bases from J; junction bases left unmatched: 7. CDR3 length: 15 amino acids. Germline V CDR1 and CDR2: SGHKS, YYEKEE (reference sequence). The CDR3 DNA follows: TGTGCCAGCAGCCCAACGACAGGGCACAATCAGCCCCAGCATTTT. Protein sequence: CASSPTTGHNQPQHF.